This TCR beta chain was sequenced in a study of OX40 agonist ivuxolimab in advanced cancers. The assay was immunoSEQ multiplex PCR, and TCRdb's table has in-frame clones only and misses some. The sample contains over 35,000 clones, more than 75% of which appear only once. The sequencing used CD4+ or CD8+ T cells sorted from blood, collected in a trial of the OX40 agonist ivuxolimab. The sequence came from an adult with an advanced solid tumor such as melanoma, head and neck, liver or kidney cancer.

The CDR3 region has the DNA TGTGCCAGCAGCTCACGGGGGGGAAGGAATGAGCAGTTCTTC. Translated: CASSSRGGRNEQFF. This chain joins TRBV7-6 and TRBJ2-1; TRBD2 matches 8 bases. The CDR3 covers 14 residues. The germline V gene has CDR1 SGHVS and CDR2 FNYEAQ. V shed 4 bases and J 7 bases; nucleotides not matched to a gene: 6. The variable domain in full, with the rest retrieved from reference TRBV7-6 and TRBJ2-1, is GAGVSQSPRYKVTKRGQDVALRCDPISGHVSLYWYRQALGQGPEFLTYFNYEAQQDKSGLPNDRFSAERPEGSISTLTIQRTEQRDSAMYRCASSSRGGRNEQFFGPGTRLTVL.